These 10 T cell receptor beta chains were sequenced from one sample in a study of identical twins. TCRdb re-called the 5' RACE reads with MiXCR, one entry per CDR3 protein. There are roughly 290,000 distinct CDR3 sequences in the sample; around 9.7% occur only once, and about 7.1% lies in the top ten. This same sample was also taken into another study, of yellow fever vaccine responses in identical twins.

The specimen sequenced was CD8+ T cells sorted from blood. The source of these receptors is a woman under 30 in good health.

This clonotype was seen many times. J is TRBJ2-5 and V is TRBV10-3, with no clear D. Germline CDR1 ENHRY, CDR2 SYGVKD. This CDR3 has 14 amino acids. With 2 bases removed from V and 4 bases from J, the gap between germline ends came to 11 bases. The CDR3 protein is CAISEILGGETQYF. The CDR3 DNA follows: TGTGCCATCAGTGAGATTTTAGGTGGAGAGACCCAGTACTTC.

This clonotype was found many times. The chain carries TRBV29-1 and TRBJ2-4; TRBD1 aligns across 7 bases. Per germline, CDR1 SQVTM and CDR2 ANQGSEA. The CDR3 contains 13 residues. The J segment lost 3 bases and the V segment lost 7 bases, leaving 6 bases of the junction unmatched. The CDR3 DNA sequence: TGCAGCGCCCTCACAGGGGTCAAAAACATTCAGTACTTC. Encoded protein: CSALTGVKNIQYF.

This clonotype was seen many times. The rearrangement links TRBV5-6 to TRBJ1-5; D might be TRBD1 (5 bases). The CDR3 is made up of 14 amino acids. From germline, CDR1 is SGHDT and CDR2 YYEEEE. The ends were cut back, 1 base at V and 5 bases at J, with 10 bases in the middle. For the CDR3, the DNA is TGTGCCAGCAGCTTGAACAGGTGGGATCAGCCCCAGCATTTT. Protein sequence: CASSLNRWDQPQHF.

Many counts were recorded for this clonotype. The V gene is TRBV7-2, the J gene TRBJ2-1; TRBD1 is a possible D gene (5 bases). The V end was cut by 1 base, the J end by 4 bases, with 17 bases between. The length of the CDR3 is 17 residues. Germline CDR1 reads SGHTA; CDR2 reads FQGNSA. In DNA form, the CDR3 reads TGTGCCAGCAGCTTAGTGCGCCCCAGGGATGGGTACAATGAGCAGTTCTTC. It yields the protein CASSLVRPRDGYNEQFF.

The rearrangement joins TRBV6-2 or TRBV6-3 to TRBJ1-1; D call uncertain. The CDR3 is made up of 15 amino acids. The V end was cut by 8 bases, the J end by 1 base, with 17 bases between. CDR1 and CDR2 from the germline V gene are MNHEY and SVGEGT. CDR3 nucleotide sequence: TGTGCCAGCTTCGTTCTGCCGGGTTGGAACACTGAAGCTTTCTTT. This sequence encodes CASFVLPGWNTEAFF.

The chain recombines TRBV7-2 with TRBJ2-1; D remains unclear. Trimming stripped 8 bases from V and 6 bases from J, with 11 bases between. The CDR3 has 12 residues. Per the germline V gene, CDR1 is SGHTA and CDR2 is FQGNSA. CDR3 loop: CASESRSNEQFF. CDR3 coding DNA: TGTGCCAGCGAATCTAGGTCCAATGAGCAGTTCTTC. Combining the CDR3 with reference TRBV7-2 and TRBJ2-1 gives the whole variable domain GAGVSQSPSNKVTEKGKDVELRCDPISGHTALYWYRQSLGQGLEFLIYFQGNSAPDKSGLPSDRFSAERTGGSVSTLTIQRTQQEDSAVYLCASESRSNEQFFGPGTRLTVL.

The chain is built from TRBV28 and TRBJ2-6; TRBD1 aligns across 7 bases. With V trimmed by 2 bases and J by 1 base, 8 bases remained unmatched. The CDR3 covers 18 residues. Germline CDR1 is MDHEN and CDR2 is SYDVKM. CDR3 amino acids: CASSLGVGRGSGANVLTF. The CDR3, as DNA: TGTGCCAGCAGTTTAGGAGTTGGCAGGGGGTCTGGGGCCAACGTCCTGACTTTC.

Ten or more counts support this clonotype. The chain joins TRBV6-6 to TRBJ2-7; D is perhaps TRBD1 (6 bases). V gave up 4 bases and J gave up 5 bases, with 15 bases separating them. The CDR3 has 14 amino acids. Germline-derived CDR1 and CDR2 are MNHNY and SVGAGI (reference sequence). CDR3 coding DNA: TGTGCCAGCAGTTTAGATGTACAGGGAAACGAGCAGTACTTC. Its protein product is CASSLDVQGNEQYF.

This sequence joins TRBV6-2 or TRBV6-3 and TRBJ2-1; perhaps TRBD2 as D (7 bases). The CDR3 spans 15 residues. CDR1 and CDR2 (germline): MNHEY, SVGEGT. V was trimmed by 2 bases and J by 4 bases, leaving 12 bases between them. The CDR3 DNA reads TGTGCCAGCAGTTACAGGGGGACTACGTACAATGAGCAGTTCTTC. It codes for CASSYRGTTYNEQFF.

This clonotype occurred many times. The V gene is TRBV4-2, the J gene TRBJ2-7; no definite D call. Germline V gives CDR1 LGHNA, CDR2 YNFKEQ. This CDR3 region has 13 residues. V lost 0 bases and J 4 bases, leaving 7 bases between the germline ends. CDR3 in DNA: TGTGCCAGCAGCCAAGATTTGCGGTACGAGCAGTACTTC. Translating it yields CASSQDLRYEQYF.